Shown below are 14 T cell receptor beta chains from a single sample sequenced in a study of identical twins. TCRdb itself ran the 5' RACE reads through MiXCR, one entry per CDR3 protein. The table shows a few hundred thousand distinct CDR3 sequences, with around an eighth occurring only once. This sample also belongs to another study, concerning yellow fever vaccine responses in identical twins.

The source material was CD8+ T cells sorted from blood. Every receptor here comes from a woman younger than 30 in good health.

This sequence joins TRBV12-3 or TRBV12-4 and TRBJ2-1; 13 nucleotides match TRBD2. The trim removed 9 bases at V and 7 bases at J, leaving 3 bases unmatched. This CDR3 is 13 amino acids long. The CDR3 DNA reads as TGTGCCAGTGGACTAGCGGGAGTAAATGAGCAGTTCTTC. This translates into CASGLAGVNEQFF.

This clonotype has a count of ten or more. The chain is built from TRBV5-1 and TRBJ2-1; 7 bases fit TRBD2. The CDR3 has 15 amino acids. Germline V lookup: CDR1 SGHRS, CDR2 YFSETQ. Trimming at V came to 4 bases and at J to 8 bases, leaving 12 bases not matched to a gene. The CDR3: CASSHGEGGSDEQFF. CDR3 bases: TGCGCCAGCAGCCACGGAGAGGGAGGGTCAGATGAGCAGTTCTTC.

This clonotype was counted a few times. The genes are TRBV23-1 and TRBJ2-5; no clear D gene. TRBV23-1 is an ORF for which the function is uncertain. V dropped 0 bases and J dropped 2 bases, with 10 bases sitting between them. CDR3 size: 15 residues. This CDR3 is CASSQSSRRQETQYF. The CDR3, as DNA: TGCGCCAGCAGTCAATCGTCACGGAGACAAGAGACCCAGTACTTC.

This rearrangement joins TRBV3-1 to TRBJ2-1; D is possibly TRBD2 (6 bases). CDR3 length equals 16 residues. CDR1 is LGHDT and CDR2 is YNNKEL in the germline V gene (reference sequence). Trimming removed 0 bases at V and 0 bases at J, with 9 bases between. CDR3 nucleotide sequence: TGTGCCAGCAGCCAAGAGATAGCGGTCTCCTACAATGAGCAGTTCTTC. This translates into CASSQEIAVSYNEQFF.

This clonotype turned up a few times. This chain uses TRBV20-1 with TRBJ2-7; TRBD1 matches at 9 bases. Germline CDR1 reads DFQATT; CDR2 reads SNEGSKA (reference sequence). The CDR3 is 14 amino acids. Trimming removed 6 bases from V and 5 bases from J; junction bases left unmatched: 11. DNA for the CDR3: TGCAGTGCCACCCGGACAGGGGAGGCGGACGAGCAGTACTTC. It translates to CSATRTGEADEQYF.

Many counts were recorded for this clonotype. The chain is built from TRBV4-1 and TRBJ2-1; 9 nucleotides align to TRBD1. This CDR3 contains 17 residues. J gave up 8 bases and V 1 base, and 12 bases lay outside the gene matches. Germline CDR1 reads MGHRA; CDR2 reads YSYEKL. The CDR3 DNA reads TGCGCCAGCAGCCAAGGGTATTCAGGGACAGGGATGGATGAGCAGTTCTTC. Translation gives CASSQGYSGTGMDEQFF.

CDR3 sequence reads: CASSPEGFAGELFF. DNA of the CDR3: TGTGCCAGCTCACCAGAGGGATTTGCCGGGGAGCTGTTTTTT. The rearrangement uses TRBV18 and TRBJ2-2, with a tentative D call TRBD2 (5 bases). Per the germline V gene, CDR1 is KGHSH and CDR2 is LQKENI. Trimming took off 2 bases at V and 6 bases at J, with 10 bases between the two ends. The CDR3 runs to 14 residues.

The rearrangement links TRBV28 to TRBJ2-7; D not resolved. This CDR3 has 13 residues. V was trimmed by 3 bases and J by 3 bases, leaving 9 bases between them. From germline, CDR1 is MDHEN and CDR2 SYDVKM. The CDR3 nucleotides are TGTGCCAGCAGTTTTGACCAAATCTACGAGCAGTACTTC. Amino acid sequence: CASSFDQIYEQYF. The entire variable domain, with the rest obtained from reference TRBV28 and TRBJ2-7, is as follows: DVKVTQSSRYLVKRTGEKVFLECVQDMDHENMFWYRQDPGLGLRLIYFSYDVKMKEKGDIPEGYSVSREKKERFSLILESASTNQTSMYLCASSFDQIYEQYFGPGTRLTVT.

This clonotype was seen only a few times. The V and J genes are TRBV20-1 and TRBJ2-1; no clear D. Germline assignment: CDR1 DFQATT and CDR2 SNEGSKA (reference sequence). The length of the CDR3 is 13 residues. V was cut by 2 bases and J by 4 bases, with 9 bases left in between. The CDR3 is CSARQPDYNEQFF. The CDR3 DNA reads as TGCAGTGCTAGACAGCCAGATTACAATGAGCAGTTCTTC.

This clonotype was seen a handful of times. The rearrangement links TRBV7-9 to TRBJ2-3; D remains ambiguous. In germline, CDR1 is SEHNR, CDR2 FQNEAQ (reference sequence). V was shortened by 6 bases and J by 0 bases, with 7 bases between the two germline ends. The CDR3 runs to 13 residues. The DNA of the CDR3 is TGTGCCAGCAGGGCTGCTAGCACAGATACGCAGTATTTT. Translation gives CASRAASTDTQYF. The full variable domain, with the rest looked up from reference TRBV7-9 and TRBJ2-3, is DTGVSQNPRHKITKRGQNVTFRCDPISEHNRLYWYRQTLGQGPEFLTYFQNEAQLEKSRLLSDRFSAERPKGSFSTLEIQRTEQGDSAMYLCASRAASTDTQYFGPGTRLTVL.

The chain uses TRBV20-1 and TRBJ2-5, with D uncertain. The CDR3 covers 14 residues. V was trimmed by 3 bases and J by 2 bases, leaving 13 bases between them. The V gene's germline CDR1 is DFQATT and CDR2 SNEGSKA (reference sequence). The CDR3 region is CSASLRRFQETQYF. CDR3 in DNA: TGCAGTGCTAGTCTCAGGCGGTTTCAAGAGACCCAGTACTTC.

In this sample, this clonotype turned up a few times. The V gene is TRBV6-5, the J gene TRBJ2-5; perhaps TRBD2 as D (5 bases). Trimming shortened V by 2 bases and J by 2 bases, and 12 bases separated the two germline ends. The CDR3 has 15 amino acids. CDR1 is MNHEY and CDR2 is SVGAGI in the germline V gene. CDR3 nucleotides: TGTGCCAGCAGTTACCGGCTAGCCCCGCAAGAGACCCAGTACTTC. Its protein product is CASSYRLAPQETQYF.

The genes are TRBV19 and TRBJ2-1; 10 bases fit TRBD2. With 5 bases clipped from V and 4 bases from J, the junction kept 5 bases outside the gene matches. CDR3 length: 15 amino acids. The germline V gene has CDR1 LNHDA and CDR2 SQIVND (reference sequence). The CDR3 loop is CASSASGGDYNEQFF. The CDR3 coding sequence is TGTGCCAGTAGTGCAAGCGGGGGGGATTACAATGAGCAGTTCTTC. The full variable domain, its missing parts supplied by reference TRBV19 and TRBJ2-1, is DGGITQSPKYLFRKEGQNVTLSCEQNLNHDAMYWYRQDPGQGLRLIYYSQIVNDFQKGDIAEGYSVSREKKESFPLTVTSAQKNPTAFYLCASSASGGDYNEQFFGPGTRLTVL.

This clonotype was seen only a few times. The rearrangement uses TRBV6-4 and TRBJ2-1, with 7 bases identical to TRBD2. Germline CDR1 and CDR2: MRHNA and SNTAGT. This CDR3 spans 16 amino acids. Germline trimming cut 0 bases from V and 2 bases from J; bases unmatched to any gene: 4. The CDR3 nucleotides read TGTGCCAGCAGTGACTCCAGTGCGGGGGCCTACAATGAGCAGTTCTTC. It is translated as CASSDSSAGAYNEQFF.